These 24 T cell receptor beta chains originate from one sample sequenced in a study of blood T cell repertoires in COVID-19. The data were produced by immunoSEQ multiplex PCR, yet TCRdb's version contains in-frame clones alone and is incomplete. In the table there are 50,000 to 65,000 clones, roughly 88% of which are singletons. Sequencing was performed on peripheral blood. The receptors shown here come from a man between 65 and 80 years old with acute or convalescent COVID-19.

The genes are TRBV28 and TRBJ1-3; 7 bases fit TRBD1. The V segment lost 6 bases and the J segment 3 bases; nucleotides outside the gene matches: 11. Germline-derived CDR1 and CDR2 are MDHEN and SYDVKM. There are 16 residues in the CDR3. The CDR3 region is CASSRTTGLYGNTIYF. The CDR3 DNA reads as TGTGCCAGCAGCCGAACGACAGGGCTATATGGAAACACCATATATTTT.

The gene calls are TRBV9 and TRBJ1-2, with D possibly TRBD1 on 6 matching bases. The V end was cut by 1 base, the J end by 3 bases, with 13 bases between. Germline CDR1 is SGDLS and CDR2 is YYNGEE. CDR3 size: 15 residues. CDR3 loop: CASSVTGSPDYGYTF. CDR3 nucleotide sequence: TGTGCCAGCAGCGTAACAGGGTCCCCGGACTATGGCTACACCTTC.

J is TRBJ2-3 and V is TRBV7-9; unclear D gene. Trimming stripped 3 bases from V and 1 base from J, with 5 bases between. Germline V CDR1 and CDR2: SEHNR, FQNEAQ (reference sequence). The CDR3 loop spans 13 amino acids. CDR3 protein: CASSFQGTDTQYF. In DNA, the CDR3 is TGTGCCAGCAGCTTTCAGGGCACAGATACGCAGTATTTT. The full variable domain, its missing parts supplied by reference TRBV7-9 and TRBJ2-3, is DTGVSQNPRHKITKRGQNVTFRCDPISEHNRLYWYRQTLGQGPEFLTYFQNEAQLEKSRLLSDRFSAERPKGSFSTLEIQRTEQGDSAMYLCASSFQGTDTQYFGPGTRLTVL.

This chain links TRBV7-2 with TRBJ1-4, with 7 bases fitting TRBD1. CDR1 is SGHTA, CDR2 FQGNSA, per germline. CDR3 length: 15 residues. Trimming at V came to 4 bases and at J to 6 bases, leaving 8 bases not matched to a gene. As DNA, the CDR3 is TGTGCCAGCAGCTCCCGGGACAGCGGCCATGAAAAACTGTTTTTT. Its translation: CASSSRDSGHEKLFF.

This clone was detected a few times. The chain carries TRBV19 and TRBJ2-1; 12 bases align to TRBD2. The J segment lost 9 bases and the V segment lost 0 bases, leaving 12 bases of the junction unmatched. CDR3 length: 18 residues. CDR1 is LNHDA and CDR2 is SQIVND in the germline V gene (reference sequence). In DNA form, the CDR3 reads TGTGCCAGTAGTATAGAATTCTTGCTAGCGGGGGGGTTGGGTGAGCAGTTCTTC. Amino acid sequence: CASSIEFLLAGGLGEQFF.

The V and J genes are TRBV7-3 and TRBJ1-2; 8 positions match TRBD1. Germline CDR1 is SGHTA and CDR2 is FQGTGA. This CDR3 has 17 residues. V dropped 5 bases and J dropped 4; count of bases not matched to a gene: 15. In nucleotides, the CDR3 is TGTGCCAGCAGCCCTAGCGGAGGGGCGGGACAGGTCTATGGCTACACCTTC. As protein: CASSPSGGAGQVYGYTF.

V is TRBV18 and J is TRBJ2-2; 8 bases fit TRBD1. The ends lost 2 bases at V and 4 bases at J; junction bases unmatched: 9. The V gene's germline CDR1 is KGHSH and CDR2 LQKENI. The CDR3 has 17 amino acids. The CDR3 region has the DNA TGTGCCAGCTCACCAACGACAGGGGTATCTAGCACCGGGGAGCTGTTTTTT. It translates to CASSPTTGVSSTGELFF.

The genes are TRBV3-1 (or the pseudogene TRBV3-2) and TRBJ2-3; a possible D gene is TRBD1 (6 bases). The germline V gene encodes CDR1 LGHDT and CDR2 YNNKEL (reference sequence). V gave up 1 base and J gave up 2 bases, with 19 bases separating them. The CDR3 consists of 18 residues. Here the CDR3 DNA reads TGTGCCAGCAGCCAAGCGGACAGCCACTCAAGCTCCACAGATACGCAGTATTTT. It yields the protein CASSQADSHSSSTDTQYF.

The CDR3 is CASAGGTSNTGELFF. In DNA form, the CDR3 reads TGTGCCAGTGCGGGGGGCACCTCTAACACCGGGGAGCTGTTTTTT. The chain carries TRBV19 and TRBJ2-2; 8 bases line up with TRBD2. The ends lost 8 bases at V and 2 bases at J; junction bases unmatched: 7. This CDR3 is built from 15 residues. Germline CDR1 is LNHDA and CDR2 is SQIVND (reference sequence).

CDR3 loop: CASSPRASSGTDTQYF. DNA of the CDR3: TGTGCCAGCAGCCCCCGCGCCTCTTCCGGGACAGATACGCAGTATTTT. The chain uses TRBV7-9 and TRBJ2-3; D is uncertain. V dropped 5 bases and J dropped 3 bases, with 18 bases sitting between them. CDR1 is SEHNR, CDR2 FQNEAQ, per germline (reference sequence). The CDR3 is made up of 16 amino acids.

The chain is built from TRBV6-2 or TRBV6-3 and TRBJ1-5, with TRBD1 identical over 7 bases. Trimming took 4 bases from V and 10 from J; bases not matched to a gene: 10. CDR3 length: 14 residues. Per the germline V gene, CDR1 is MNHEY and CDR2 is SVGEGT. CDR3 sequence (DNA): TGTGCCAGCAGTTTAACCGGACAGGACCTTCCCCAGCATTTT. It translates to CASSLTGQDLPQHF.

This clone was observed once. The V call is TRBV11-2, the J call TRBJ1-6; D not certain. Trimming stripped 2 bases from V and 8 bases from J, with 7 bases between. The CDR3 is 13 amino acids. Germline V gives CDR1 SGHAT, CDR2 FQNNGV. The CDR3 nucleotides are TGTGCCAGCAGCTTAAACGAGCATTCACCCCTCCACTTT. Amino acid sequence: CASSLNEHSPLHF.

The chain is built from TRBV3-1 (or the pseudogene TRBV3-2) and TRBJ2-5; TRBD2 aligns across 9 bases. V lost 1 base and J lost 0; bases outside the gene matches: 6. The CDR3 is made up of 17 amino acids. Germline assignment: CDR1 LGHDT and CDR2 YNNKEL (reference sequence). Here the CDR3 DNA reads TGTGCCAGCAGCCAAGCCGGGACTAGCCTGTACCAAGAGACCCAGTACTTC. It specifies CASSQAGTSLYQETQYF.

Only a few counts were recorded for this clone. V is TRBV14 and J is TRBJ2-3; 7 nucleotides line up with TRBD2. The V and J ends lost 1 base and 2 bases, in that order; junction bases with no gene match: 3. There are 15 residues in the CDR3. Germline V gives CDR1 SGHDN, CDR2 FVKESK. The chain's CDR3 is CASSQGGGTTDTQYF. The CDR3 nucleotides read TGTGCCAGCAGCCAAGGGGGGGGGACCACAGATACGCAGTATTTT.

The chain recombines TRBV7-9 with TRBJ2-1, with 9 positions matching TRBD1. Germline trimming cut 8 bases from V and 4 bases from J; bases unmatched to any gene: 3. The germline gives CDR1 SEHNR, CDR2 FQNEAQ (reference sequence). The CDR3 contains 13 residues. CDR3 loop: CASHGQGYNEQFF. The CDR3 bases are TGTGCCAGCCACGGACAGGGGTACAATGAGCAGTTCTTC.

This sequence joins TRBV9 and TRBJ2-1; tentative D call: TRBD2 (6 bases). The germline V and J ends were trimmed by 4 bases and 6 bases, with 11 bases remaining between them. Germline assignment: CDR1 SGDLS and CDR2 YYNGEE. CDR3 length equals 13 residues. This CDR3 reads CASSPDGGNEQFF. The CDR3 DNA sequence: TGTGCCAGCAGCCCCGACGGGGGCAATGAGCAGTTCTTC.

CDR3 in amino acids: CASGWAGVTEAFF. CDR3 sequence (DNA): TGTGCCAGCGGGTGGGCAGGGGTGACTGAAGCTTTCTTT. This chain links TRBV2 with TRBJ1-1; D possibly corresponds to TRBD1 (6 bases). V lost 8 bases, J lost 5 bases, and 15 bases lay in between. Germline assignment: CDR1 SNHLY and CDR2 FYNNEI. The CDR3 length is 13 residues.

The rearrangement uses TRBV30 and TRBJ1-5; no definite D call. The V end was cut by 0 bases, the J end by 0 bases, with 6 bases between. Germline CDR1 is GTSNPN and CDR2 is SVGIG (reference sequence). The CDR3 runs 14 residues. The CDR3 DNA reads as TGTGCCTGGAGTGTCGGGGTTAGCAATCAGCCCCAGCATTTT. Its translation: CAWSVGVSNQPQHF.

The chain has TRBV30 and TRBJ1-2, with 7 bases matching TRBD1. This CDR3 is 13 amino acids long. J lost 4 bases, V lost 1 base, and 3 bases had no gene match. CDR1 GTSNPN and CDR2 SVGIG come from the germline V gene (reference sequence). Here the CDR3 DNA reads TGTGCCTGGAGTGCGACAGGGTCCTATGGCTACACCTTC. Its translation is CAWSATGSYGYTF.

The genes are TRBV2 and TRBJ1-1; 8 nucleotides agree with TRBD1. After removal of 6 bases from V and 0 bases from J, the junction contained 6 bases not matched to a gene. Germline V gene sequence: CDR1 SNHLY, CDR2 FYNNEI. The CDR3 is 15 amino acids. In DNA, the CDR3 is TGTGCCAGCAGAGGACAGGGAAGGGTGAACACTGAAGCTTTCTTT. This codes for CASRGQGRVNTEAFF.

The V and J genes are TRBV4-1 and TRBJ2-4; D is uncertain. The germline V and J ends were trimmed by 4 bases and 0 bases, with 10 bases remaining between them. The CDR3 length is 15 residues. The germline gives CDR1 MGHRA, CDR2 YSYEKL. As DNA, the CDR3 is TGCGCCAGCAGCCGCCTTAGTGTAGCCAAAAACATTCAGTACTTC. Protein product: CASSRLSVAKNIQYF.

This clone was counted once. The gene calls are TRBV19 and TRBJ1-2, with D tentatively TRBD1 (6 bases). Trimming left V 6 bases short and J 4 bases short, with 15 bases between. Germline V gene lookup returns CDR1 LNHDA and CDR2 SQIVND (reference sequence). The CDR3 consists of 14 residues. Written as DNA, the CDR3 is TGTGCCAGTAGAGGGGGAGGGCCACCCTATGGCTACACCTTC. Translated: CASRGGGPPYGYTF.

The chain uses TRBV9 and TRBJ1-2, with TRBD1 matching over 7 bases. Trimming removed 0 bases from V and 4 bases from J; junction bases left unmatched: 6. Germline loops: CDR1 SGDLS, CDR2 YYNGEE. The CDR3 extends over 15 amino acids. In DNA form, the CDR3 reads TGTGCCAGCAGCGTAGGGGCAGGGGGTCTCTATGGCTACACCTTC. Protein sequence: CASSVGAGGLYGYTF.

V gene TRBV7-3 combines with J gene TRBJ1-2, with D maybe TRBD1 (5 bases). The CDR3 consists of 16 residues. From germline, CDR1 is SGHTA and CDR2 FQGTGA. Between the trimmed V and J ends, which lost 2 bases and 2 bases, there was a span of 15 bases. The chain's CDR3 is CASSLGPTSGNYGYTF. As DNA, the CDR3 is TGTGCCAGCAGCTTAGGCCCGACGTCAGGGAACTATGGCTACACCTTC.